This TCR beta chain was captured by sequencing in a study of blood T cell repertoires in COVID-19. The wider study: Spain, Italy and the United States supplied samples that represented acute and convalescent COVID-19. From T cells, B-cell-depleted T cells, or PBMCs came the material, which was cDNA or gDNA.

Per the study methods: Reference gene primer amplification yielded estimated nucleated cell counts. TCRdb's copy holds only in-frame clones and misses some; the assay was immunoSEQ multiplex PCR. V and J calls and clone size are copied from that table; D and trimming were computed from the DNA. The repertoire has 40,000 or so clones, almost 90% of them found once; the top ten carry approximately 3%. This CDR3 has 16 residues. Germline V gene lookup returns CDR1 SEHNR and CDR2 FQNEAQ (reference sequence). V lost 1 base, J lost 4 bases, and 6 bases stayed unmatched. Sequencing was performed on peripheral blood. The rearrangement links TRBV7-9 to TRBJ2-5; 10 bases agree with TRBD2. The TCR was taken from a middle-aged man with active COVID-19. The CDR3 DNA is TGTGCCAGCAGCTTAGTTGGGACTAGCGCACCAGAGACCCAGTACTTC. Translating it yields CASSLVGTSAPETQYF.